Sequencing of this T cell receptor (beta chain) was carried out in a study of cytomegalovirus exposure and HLA in healthy donors. The PCR was carried out with 60 Vbeta primers and 13 Jbeta primers. The assay was immunoSEQ multiplex PCR, and TCRdb's table has in-frame clones only and misses some. In the table there are fewer than 25,000 clones, under 90% of which are singletons. The sequenced material came from PBMCs. This TCR was recovered from a human donor in good health.

The CDR3 here is CASSSDRGGTEAFF. In nucleotides, the CDR3 is TGTGCCAGCAGCAGCGACAGGGGGGGCACTGAAGCTTTCTTT. This chain uses TRBV21-1 with TRBJ1-1; the tabulated D call, TRBD1, remains unverified against the DNA. TRBV21-1 is given as a pseudogene. The CDR3 spans 14 residues.